The present T cell receptor beta chain was sequenced within a study of T cell responses to AZD1222 COVID-19 vaccine. Points from the study as a whole: Sampled repertoires all dated from after the peak T cell response. The reported proportion of spike-specific TCRs targeting unmutated variant regions was nearly half. At study baseline, merely several AZD1222 recipients were seropositive.

The CDR3 spans 12 residues. V was pared by 2 bases and J by 7 bases, with 10 bases between. Germline V gene data show CDR1 as SGHNT and CDR2 as YYREEE (reference sequence). As regards this clone: Its antigen is currently unknown.

Libraries were prepared by immunoSEQ multiplex PCR; TCRdb keeps only in-frame clonotypes and omits some of them. The data show roughly 83,000 clones, approximately 85% seen once. The V and J genes are TRBV5-4 and TRBJ2-7, with a possible D match to TRBD2 (6 bases). The material sequenced was peripheral blood, taken on day 0 of AZD1222 vaccination. This clonotype was sampled from an adult in good health. CDR3 loop: CASSLYGSEQYF. The CDR3 bases are TGTGCCAGCAGCTTATACGGGAGTGAGCAGTACTTC.